This T cell receptor (beta chain) was identified during a study of T cell changes during pregnancy in multiple sclerosis. Looked up from germline, CDR1 is LGHNA and CDR2 is YNFKEQ. This CDR3 comprises 15 residues. V lost 1 base to trimming and J lost 2 bases, with 12 bases between them. TCRdb's table, derived via immunoSEQ multiplex PCR, lists solely in-frame clones and lacks some. The sample lists around 80,000 clones, 94% occurring once. The sample here was peripheral blood, taken in the second trimester of pregnancy. J is TRBJ2-7 and V is TRBV4-2, with a weak D call TRBD2 (6 bases). The sequence was collected from a female donor in good health, enrolled as a control in a pregnancy study. The CDR3 region has the DNA TGTGCCAGCAGCCAAGGACTAGAAACTACCTACGAGCAGTACTTC. Residues: CASSQGLETTYEQYF.